Presented here are 31 T cell receptor beta chains from one specimen sequenced in a study of cytomegalovirus exposure and HLA in healthy donors. PCR was performed using 60 Vbeta and 13 Jbeta primers. The table came from immunoSEQ multiplex PCR; TCRdb's copy has only in-frame clones and leaves some out. Across some 75,000 clones, the top ten clones capture roughly 0.89% of the sample. Sequenced material: PBMCs. Receptors were obtained from a boy between 10 and 17 years old in good health and CMV-seronegative.

The rearrangement uses TRBV7-6 and TRBJ2-3, with TRBD1 matching over 7 bases. V lost 1 base and J lost 6; bases outside the gene matches: 1. Germline V gives CDR1 SGHVS, CDR2 FNYEAQ. The CDR3 consists of 13 residues. The CDR3 sequence: CASSLGGQDTQYF. In DNA, the CDR3 is TGTGCCAGCAGCTTAGGGGGACAGGATACGCAGTATTTT.

J is TRBJ2-7 and V is TRBV5-1; D is unresolved. CDR3 size: 14 residues. Germline CDR1 is SGHRS and CDR2 is YFSETQ. Trimming took off 4 bases at V and 6 bases at J, with 17 bases between the two ends. CDR3 residues: CASSPTYNSAEQYF. The CDR3 nucleotides are TGCGCCAGCAGCCCCACTTACAACAGTGCCGAGCAGTACTTC.

The rearrangement joins TRBV15 to TRBJ2-4; weak D call: TRBD2 (6 bases). CDR1 LNHNV and CDR2 YYDKDF come from the germline V gene (reference sequence). This CDR3 contains 18 residues. V lost 3 bases to trimming and J lost 0 bases, with 18 bases between them. The CDR3 region has the DNA TGTGCCACCAGCAGTCACCGTGGGGGGATAATAGCCAAAAACATTCAGTACTTC. Protein product: CATSSHRGGIIAKNIQYF.

This chain connects TRBV27 to TRBJ2-5; the D gene is possibly TRBD1 (6 bases). Germline CDR1 and CDR2: MNHEY and SMNVEV (reference sequence). The V and J ends lost 3 bases and 1 base respectively, with 12 bases between them. This CDR3 has 15 residues. The CDR3 DNA follows: TGTGCCAGCAGTTTTAGGGGACACCTCCAAGAGACCCAGTACTTC. It translates to CASSFRGHLQETQYF.

The chain carries TRBV9 and TRBJ2-2; D unresolved. This CDR3 is built from 16 residues. Deletions cut 0 bases from V and 2 bases from J, with 11 bases between. Looked up from germline, CDR1 is SGDLS and CDR2 is YYNGEE. CDR3 DNA: TGTGCCAGCAGCGTAGGCTCGTCTCTAAACACCGGGGAGCTGTTTTTT. Translated: CASSVGSSLNTGELFF.

The chain links TRBV10-3 to TRBJ2-1; D is unclear. CDR3 length equals 12 residues. The ends were cut back, 4 bases at V and 8 bases at J, with 9 bases in the middle. Germline V CDR1 and CDR2: ENHRY, SYGVKD. This CDR3 reads CAISGDEDEQFF. In DNA form, the CDR3 reads TGTGCCATCAGTGGAGATGAGGATGAGCAGTTCTTC.

The V gene is TRBV9, the J gene TRBJ1-2; possible D gene TRBD1, 5 bases. This CDR3 contains 18 residues. The V end was cut by 3 bases, the J end by 1 base, with 22 bases between. CDR1 is SGDLS, CDR2 YYNGEE, per germline. The CDR3 loop reads CASSAPWGGTGHNYGYTF. The CDR3 nucleotides read TGTGCCAGCAGCGCTCCTTGGGGGGGGACCGGACATAACTATGGCTACACCTTC.

The chain carries TRBV19 and TRBJ1-3, with D unclear. The CDR3 loop spans 15 amino acids. Germline CDR1 reads LNHDA; CDR2 reads SQIVND (reference sequence). The ends were cut back, 3 bases at V and 0 bases at J, with 9 bases in the middle. CDR3 bases: TGTGCCAGTAGTATTGAACAGAGCTCTGGAAACACCATATATTTT. This codes for CASSIEQSSGNTIYF. The whole variable domain, remainder taken from reference TRBV19 and TRBJ1-3, is DGGITQSPKYLFRKEGQNVTLSCEQNLNHDAMYWYRQDPGQGLRLIYYSQIVNDFQKGDIAEGYSVSREKKESFPLTVTSAQKNPTAFYLCASSIEQSSGNTIYFGEGSWLTVV.

J is TRBJ2-5 and V is TRBV6-6; 9 positions agree with TRBD2. Germline values: CDR1 MNHNY, CDR2 SVGAGI (reference sequence). The ends lost 1 base at V and 5 bases at J; junction bases unmatched: 8. This CDR3 spans 16 amino acids. This CDR3 reads CASSYFGGGAKETQYF. CDR3 sequence (DNA): TGTGCCAGCAGTTACTTCGGCGGGGGGGCCAAGGAGACCCAGTACTTC.

V usage is TRBV19 and J usage is TRBJ1-1; D not certain. With 3 bases removed from V and 1 base from J, the gap between germline ends came to 12 bases. CDR3 size: 15 residues. Germline CDR1 and CDR2: LNHDA and SQIVND (reference sequence). The CDR3 DNA follows: TGTGCCAGTAGTATTAATATGGAGGGGAACACTGAAGCTTTCTTT. The encoded protein is CASSINMEGNTEAFF.

The chain combines TRBV19 with TRBJ2-5; TRBD2 matches at 11 bases. Germline lookup yields CDR1 LNHDA and CDR2 SQIVND (reference sequence). Trimming took 4 bases from V and 5 from J; bases not matched to a gene: 6. CDR3 size: 15 residues. CDR3: CASSTTSGTVETQYF. CDR3 coding DNA: TGTGCCAGTAGTACGACTAGCGGGACCGTGGAGACCCAGTACTTC.

This rearrangement joins TRBV18 to TRBJ2-7; no reliable D call. The ends were cut back, 4 bases at V and 3 bases at J, with 13 bases in the middle. Germline CDR1 reads KGHSH; CDR2 reads LQKENI. The CDR3 spans 14 residues. This CDR3 is CASSRQERSYEQYF. CDR3 DNA sequence: TGTGCCAGCTCACGGCAGGAAAGAAGCTACGAGCAGTACTTC.

The chain carries TRBV6-1 and TRBJ2-2, with TRBD1 matching 9 bases. CDR1 and CDR2 from the germline V gene are MNHNS and SASEGT. With V trimmed by 7 bases and J by 8 bases, 5 bases remained unmatched. There are 13 residues in the CDR3. The CDR3 nucleotides are TGTGCCAGCAAACGGACAGGGGCAGGGGAGCTGTTTTTT. Residues: CASKRTGAGELFF.

Here the CDR3 reads CASSLRTGPDYGYTF. Written as DNA, the CDR3 is TGTGCCAGCAGCTTAAGGACAGGCCCCGACTATGGCTACACCTTC. V is TRBV7-8 and J is TRBJ1-2, with 7 nucleotides matching TRBD1. The V gene's germline CDR1 is SGHVS and CDR2 FQNEAQ. With V trimmed by 2 bases and J by 3 bases, 6 bases remained unmatched. The CDR3 spans 15 residues.

V gene TRBV6-5 combines with J gene TRBJ1-1; D unresolved. This CDR3 comprises 15 residues. Germline CDR1 reads MNHEY; CDR2 reads SVGAGI. Between the trimmed V and J ends, which lost 6 bases and 1 base, there was a span of 15 bases. CDR3 sequence: CASRYQRVGNTEAFF. The DNA of the CDR3 is TGTGCCAGCAGGTACCAGCGGGTGGGGAACACTGAAGCTTTCTTT.

V and J are TRBV18 and TRBJ2-5; D is perhaps TRBD2 (5 bases). The germline CDR1 and CDR2 sequences are KGHSH and LQKENI. V lost 3 bases and J 5 bases, leaving 16 bases between the germline ends. This CDR3 is 15 amino acids long. The CDR3 DNA sequence: TGTGCCAGCTCACCCGGAGGATTAAGAGGGGAGACCCAGTACTTC. It codes for CASSPGGLRGETQYF.

As regards this clone: This same CDR3 is encoded by further DNA sequences in the sample. The rearrangement uses TRBV10-2 and TRBJ1-6, with D possibly TRBD1 on 5 matching bases. This CDR3 is 17 amino acids long. V was pared by 4 bases and J by 7 bases, with 20 bases between. Looked up from germline, CDR1 is WSHSY and CDR2 is SAAADI. CDR3 DNA sequence: TGCGCCAGCAGTGGCCGGACATCTCGCGCCTCCAATTCACCCCTCCACTTT. This sequence encodes CASSGRTSRASNSPLHF.

V gene TRBV6-1 combines with J gene TRBJ2-7; TRBD1 might be the D (6 bases). CDR1 and CDR2 (germline): MNHNS, SASEGT. V was clipped by 0 bases and J by 5 bases, with 11 bases between them. CDR3 length: 14 amino acids. CDR3 nucleotide sequence: TGTGCCAGCAGTGAAGCGGGGGACACCCACGAGCAGTACTTC. Its protein is CASSEAGDTHEQYF.

CDR3 in amino acids: CSVDSGQGAETQYF. In nucleotides, the CDR3 is TGCAGCGTTGATTCGGGACAGGGGGCAGAGACCCAGTACTTC. The gene calls are TRBV29-1 and TRBJ2-5, with 12 positions matching TRBD1. The CDR3 totals 14 residues. V lost 3 bases and J lost 4; bases outside the gene matches: 3. Germline V gene lookup returns CDR1 SQVTM and CDR2 ANQGSEA.

The chain employs TRBV29-1 and TRBJ2-1, with D tentatively TRBD2 (5 bases). V gave up 8 bases and J gave up 4 bases, with 12 bases separating them. The CDR3 extends over 12 amino acids. Germline CDR1 reads SQVTM; CDR2 reads ANQGSEA. CDR3 sequence reads: CSLRADYNEQFF. The CDR3 nucleotides are TGCAGCCTGAGGGCCGATTACAATGAGCAGTTCTTC.

The chain joins TRBV4-1 to TRBJ1-2; D may be TRBD1 (5 bases). The CDR3 totals 14 residues. V dropped 1 base and J dropped 6 bases, with 12 bases sitting between them. Looked up from germline, CDR1 is MGHRA and CDR2 is YSYEKL. The CDR3 sequence is CASSQGVGLHGYTF. The CDR3 DNA reads TGCGCCAGCAGCCAAGGAGTGGGACTACATGGCTACACCTTC.

The chain has TRBV4-3 and TRBJ2-7; TRBD2 is a possible D gene (5 bases). Trimming cost V 0 bases and J 4 bases, with 13 bases left between them. From germline, CDR1 is LGHNA and CDR2 YSLEER. The CDR3 contains 15 residues. In DNA form, the CDR3 reads TGCGCCAGCAGCCAAGATCGATCCGGGATTTACGAGCAGTACTTC. Translation gives CASSQDRSGIYEQYF.

The chain recombines TRBV30 with TRBJ2-2, with 7 positions matching TRBD2. Germline V gene sequence: CDR1 GTSNPN, CDR2 SVGIG (reference sequence). The CDR3 has 13 amino acids. V lost 0 bases, J lost 5 bases, and 0 bases stayed unmatched. The CDR3 loop is CAWSVGGTGELFF. CDR3 nucleotide sequence: TGTGCCTGGAGTGTGGGGGGGACCGGGGAGCTGTTTTTT.

This chain joins TRBV7-2 and TRBJ1-5, with D possibly TRBD1 on 6 matching bases. Germline CDR1 and CDR2: SGHTA and FQGNSA. This CDR3 region has 15 residues. Trimming took 4 bases from V and 0 from J, leaving 10 bases between them. The CDR3 DNA follows: TGTGCCAGCAGCTGGGGGGGCAATAGCAATCAGCCCCAGCATTTT. Protein sequence: CASSWGGNSNQPQHF. The full variable domain, rest sourced from reference TRBV7-2 and TRBJ1-5, is GAGVSQSPSNKVTEKGKDVELRCDPISGHTALYWYRQSLGQGLEFLIYFQGNSAPDKSGLPSDRFSAERTGGSVSTLTIQRTQQEDSAVYLCASSWGGNSNQPQHFGDGTRLSIL.

This chain joins TRBV5-1 and TRBJ1-4; D call uncertain. The V gene lost 4 bases and the J gene lost 0 bases, with 10 bases spanning the gap. Germline V gene sequence: CDR1 SGHRS, CDR2 YFSETQ. The CDR3 extends over 15 amino acids. DNA for the CDR3: TGCGCCAGCAGCCCGTTACTTGCAACTAATGAAAAACTGTTTTTT. Protein product: CASSPLLATNEKLFF.

This rearrangement joins TRBV5-6 to TRBJ1-2; unclear D gene. CDR1 SGHDT and CDR2 YYEEEE come from the germline V gene. With 6 bases removed from V and 3 bases from J, the gap between germline ends came to 12 bases. The CDR3 extends over 13 amino acids. As DNA, the CDR3 is TGTGCCAGCAAACCGCGGGGAGACTATGGCTACACCTTC. Its protein product is CASKPRGDYGYTF. The full variable domain, with the rest looked up from reference TRBV5-6 and TRBJ1-2, is DAGVTQSPTHLIKTRGQQVTLRCSPKSGHDTVSWYQQALGQGPQFIFQYYEEEERQRGNFPDRFSGHQFPNYSSELNVNALLLGDSALYLCASKPRGDYGYTFGSGTRLTVV.

The rearrangement links TRBV18 to TRBJ2-5, with TRBD2 matching over 11 bases. J gave up 5 bases and V 4 bases, and 6 bases lay outside the gene matches. The germline V gene encodes CDR1 KGHSH and CDR2 LQKENI. The CDR3 contains 15 residues. The CDR3 nucleotides are TGTGCCAGCTCACTACTAGCGGGAGCATTGGAGACCCAGTACTTC. Translated, it gives CASSLLAGALETQYF.

J is TRBJ2-3 and V is TRBV7-9; 8 bases map to TRBD2. Per germline, CDR1 SEHNR and CDR2 FQNEAQ (reference sequence). The CDR3 length is 13 residues. CDR3 sequence (DNA): TGTACGGGGGGGAAACCTAACACAGATACGCAGTATTTT. It translates to CTGGKPNTDTQYF.

The genes are TRBV2 and TRBJ2-2; 8 bases line up with TRBD1. J gave up 8 bases and V 7 bases, and 33 bases lay outside the gene matches. From germline, CDR1 is SNHLY and CDR2 FYNNEI. The CDR3 length is 22 residues. CDR3 sequence reads: CASTGTLIYGTGGRQFAGELFF. For the CDR3, the DNA is TGTGCCAGCACTGGAACATTAATATACGGGACAGGAGGGCGACAATTCGCGGGGGAGCTGTTTTTT.

V gene TRBV7-3 combines with J gene TRBJ1-1; 7 nucleotides agree with TRBD1. The CDR3 runs to 14 residues. The V and J ends lost 4 bases and 0 bases, in that order; junction bases with no gene match: 2. The germline V gene encodes CDR1 SGHTA and CDR2 FQGTGA. The CDR3 bases are TGTGCCAGCAGCTCGACAGGGATGAACACTGAAGCTTTCTTT. This codes for CASSSTGMNTEAFF.

This chain links TRBV4-1 with TRBJ2-7; D gene unclear. The length of the CDR3 is 12 residues. Trimming took off 0 bases at V and 3 bases at J, with 3 bases between the two ends. Germline lookup yields CDR1 MGHRA and CDR2 YSYEKL. CDR3 sequence: CASSQDLYEQYF. CDR3 DNA: TGCGCCAGCAGCCAAGATCTCTACGAGCAGTACTTC.